A selection of T cell receptor beta chains follows, all from one sample in a study of beta chain features in type 1 diabetes. Clones were sequenced by immunoSEQ multiplex PCR, and TCRdb holds only the in-frame ones, with some missing. The table includes around 500,000 clones, about 10% detected once. Sequencing was done on a sample of naive CD4+ T cells from blood. The receptors come from a woman under 30 in good health. CDR3s include the opening cysteine and the closing phenylalanine or tryptophan. The D gene is left open where the match is weak. Clone size, where shown, is once, few, many, or a class for clones that have expanded.

d_call: TRBD2; j_call: TRBJ2-1; clone_size: -; v_call: TRBV9; cdr3_aa: CASSTRLAGAKYNEQFF; cdr3_nt: TGTGCCAGCAGCACCCGACTAGCGGGGGCCAAATACAATGAGCAGTTCTTC
d_call: TRBD1; j_call: TRBJ1-2; clone_size: few; v_call: TRBV4-3; cdr3_aa: CASSQWTGNNYGYTF; cdr3_nt: TGCGCCAGCAGCCAATGGACAGGGAATAACTATGGCTACACCTTC
d_call: -; j_call: TRBJ2-6; clone_size: few; v_call: TRBV6-5; cdr3_aa: CASSKQGAGANVLTF; cdr3_nt: TGTGCCAGCAGTAAACAGGGTGCTGGGGCCAACGTCCTGACTTTC
d_call: -; j_call: TRBJ1-1; clone_size: few; v_call: TRBV18; cdr3_aa: CASSPDIVGNTEAFF; cdr3_nt: TGTGCCAGCTCACCTGATATAGTGGGGAACACTGAAGCTTTCTTT
d_call: -; j_call: TRBJ1-5; clone_size: -; v_call: TRBV28; cdr3_aa: CASNIGGVSNQPQHF; cdr3_nt: TGTGCCAGCAACATTGGCGGGGTTAGTAATCAGCCCCAGCATTTT
d_call: -; j_call: TRBJ2-5; clone_size: -; v_call: TRBV18; cdr3_aa: CASSPQRGTPETQYF; cdr3_nt: TGTGCCAGCTCACCGCAACGCGGGACACCAGAGACCCAGTACTTC
d_call: TRBD2; j_call: TRBJ2-7; clone_size: -; v_call: TRBV6-5; cdr3_aa: CASKIAGVYEQYF; cdr3_nt: TGTGCCAGCAAGATTGCGGGAGTGTACGAGCAGTACTTC
d_call: -; j_call: TRBJ2-4; clone_size: -; v_call: TRBV4-1; cdr3_aa: CASSQSPGTLAKNIQYF; cdr3_nt: TGCGCCAGCAGCCAGTCCCCAGGGACATTAGCCAAAAACATTCAGTACTTC
d_call: -; j_call: TRBJ1-5; clone_size: -; v_call: TRBV4-3; cdr3_aa: CASSQDHASQPQHF; cdr3_nt: TGCGCCAGCAGCCAAGATCACGCTTCCCAGCCCCAGCATTTT
d_call: -; j_call: TRBJ2-3; clone_size: -; v_call: TRBV2; cdr3_aa: CASSETTADTQYF; cdr3_nt: TGTGCCAGCAGTGAAACCACGGCAGATACGCAGTATTTT
d_call: -; j_call: TRBJ2-4; clone_size: many; v_call: TRBV13; cdr3_aa: CASSLRAKVNIQYF; cdr3_nt: TGTGCCAGCAGCTTGCGGGCCAAAGTAAACATTCAGTACTTC
d_call: TRBD1; j_call: TRBJ2-1; clone_size: few; v_call: TRBV10-3; cdr3_aa: CAISDGTGIYNEQFF; cdr3_nt: TGTGCCATCAGTGATGGGACAGGGATCTACAATGAGCAGTTCTTC
d_call: TRBD2; j_call: TRBJ2-5; clone_size: -; v_call: TRBV7-7; cdr3_aa: CASSHDRTSGGTQYF; cdr3_nt: TGTGCCAGCAGCCACGATAGGACTAGCGGGGGTACCCAGTACTTC
d_call: -; j_call: TRBJ2-3; clone_size: -; v_call: TRBV9; cdr3_aa: CASSVGGVDTQYF; cdr3_nt: TGTGCCAGCAGCGTAGGAGGCGTGGATACGCAGTATTTT
d_call: -; j_call: TRBJ2-5; clone_size: -; v_call: TRBV15; cdr3_aa: CATSRRVADTKGTQYF; cdr3_nt: TGTGCCACCAGCAGGCGGGTGGCGGATACCAAGGGGACCCAGTACTTC
d_call: TRBD1; j_call: TRBJ1-2; clone_size: -; v_call: TRBV27; cdr3_aa: CASSSYRGNGGYTF; cdr3_nt: TGTGCCAGCAGTTCATACAGGGGGAATGGTGGCTACACCTTC
d_call: -; j_call: TRBJ2-6; clone_size: few; v_call: TRBV11-3; cdr3_aa: CASSPPGAGANVLTF; cdr3_nt: TGTGCCAGCAGCCCTCCTGGGGCTGGGGCCAACGTCCTGACTTTC